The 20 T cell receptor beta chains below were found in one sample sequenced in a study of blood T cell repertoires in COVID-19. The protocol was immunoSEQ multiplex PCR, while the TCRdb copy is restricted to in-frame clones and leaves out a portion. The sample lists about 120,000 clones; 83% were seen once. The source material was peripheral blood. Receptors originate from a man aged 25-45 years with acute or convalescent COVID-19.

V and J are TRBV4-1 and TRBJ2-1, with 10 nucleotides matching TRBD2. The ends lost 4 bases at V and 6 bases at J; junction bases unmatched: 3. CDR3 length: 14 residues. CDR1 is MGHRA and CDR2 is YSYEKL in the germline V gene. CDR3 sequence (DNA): TGCGCCAGCAGCCTAGCGGGGGGTCTCAATGAGCAGTTCTTC. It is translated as CASSLAGGLNEQFF.

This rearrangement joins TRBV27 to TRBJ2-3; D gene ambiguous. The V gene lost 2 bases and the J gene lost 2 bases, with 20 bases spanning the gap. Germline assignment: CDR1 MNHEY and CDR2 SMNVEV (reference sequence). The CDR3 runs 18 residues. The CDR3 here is CASSLGPGSTYSTDTQYF. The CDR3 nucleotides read TGTGCCAGCAGTTTAGGGCCCGGTTCCACCTACTCCACAGATACGCAGTATTTT.

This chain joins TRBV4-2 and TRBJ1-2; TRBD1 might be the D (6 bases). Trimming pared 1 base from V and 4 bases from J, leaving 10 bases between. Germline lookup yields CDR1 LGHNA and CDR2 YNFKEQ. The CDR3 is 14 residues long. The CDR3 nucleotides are TGTGCCAGCAGCCAAGTGGGACAAACCTATGGCTACACCTTC. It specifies CASSQVGQTYGYTF.

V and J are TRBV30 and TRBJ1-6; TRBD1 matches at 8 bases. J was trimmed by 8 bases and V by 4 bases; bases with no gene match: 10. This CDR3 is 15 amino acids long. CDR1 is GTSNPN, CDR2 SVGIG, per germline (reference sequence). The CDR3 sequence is CAWTVDRVQDSPLHF. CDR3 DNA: TGTGCCTGGACCGTGGACAGGGTCCAAGATTCACCCCTCCACTTT.

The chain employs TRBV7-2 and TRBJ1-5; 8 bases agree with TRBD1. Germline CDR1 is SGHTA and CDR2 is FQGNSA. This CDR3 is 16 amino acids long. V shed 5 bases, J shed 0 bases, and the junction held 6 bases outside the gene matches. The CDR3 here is CASSRNGQGSNQPQHF. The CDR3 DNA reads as TGTGCCAGCAGCAGAAACGGACAGGGTAGCAATCAGCCCCAGCATTTT. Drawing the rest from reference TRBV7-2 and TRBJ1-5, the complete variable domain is GAGVSQSPSNKVTEKGKDVELRCDPISGHTALYWYRQSLGQGLEFLIYFQGNSAPDKSGLPSDRFSAERTGGSVSTLTIQRTQQEDSAVYLCASSRNGQGSNQPQHFGDGTRLSIL.

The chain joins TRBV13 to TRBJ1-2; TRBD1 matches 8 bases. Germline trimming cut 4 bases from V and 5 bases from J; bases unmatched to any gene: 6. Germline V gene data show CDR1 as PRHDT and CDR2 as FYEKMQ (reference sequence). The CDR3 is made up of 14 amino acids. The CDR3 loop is CASSSTTGVYGYTF. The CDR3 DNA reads TGTGCCAGCAGCTCAACGACAGGGGTTTATGGCTACACCTTC. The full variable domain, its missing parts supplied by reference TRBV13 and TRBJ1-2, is AAGVIQSPRHLIKEKRETATLKCYPIPRHDTVYWYQQGPGQDPQFLISFYEKMQSDKGSIPDRFSAQQFSDYHSELNMSSLELGDSALYFCASSSTTGVYGYTFGSGTRLTVV.

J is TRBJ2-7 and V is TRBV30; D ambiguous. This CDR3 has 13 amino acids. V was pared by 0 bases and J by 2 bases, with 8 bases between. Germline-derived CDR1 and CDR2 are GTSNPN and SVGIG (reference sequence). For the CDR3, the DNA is TGTGCCTGGAGTGTAACAGTTGCCTACGAGCAGTACTTC. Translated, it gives CAWSVTVAYEQYF.

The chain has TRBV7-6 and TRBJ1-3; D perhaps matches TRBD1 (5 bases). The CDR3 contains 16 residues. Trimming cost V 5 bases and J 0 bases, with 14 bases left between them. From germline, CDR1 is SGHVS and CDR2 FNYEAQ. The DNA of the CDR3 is TGTGCCAGCAGCCCCGGGGGGGGGAGCTCTGGAAACACCATATATTTT. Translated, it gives CASSPGGGSSGNTIYF.

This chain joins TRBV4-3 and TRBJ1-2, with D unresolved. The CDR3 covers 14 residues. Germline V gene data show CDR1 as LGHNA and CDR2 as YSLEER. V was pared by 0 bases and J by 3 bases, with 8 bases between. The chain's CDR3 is CASSQERHHYGYTF. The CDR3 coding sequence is TGCGCCAGCAGCCAAGAAAGACACCACTATGGCTACACCTTC.

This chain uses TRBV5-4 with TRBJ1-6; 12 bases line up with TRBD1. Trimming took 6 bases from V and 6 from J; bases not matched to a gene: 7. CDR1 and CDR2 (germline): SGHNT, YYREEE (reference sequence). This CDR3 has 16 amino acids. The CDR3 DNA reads TGTGCCAGCAAGCCGGGACAGGGGGCGAGTAATTCACCCCTCCACTTT. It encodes CASKPGQGASNSPLHF. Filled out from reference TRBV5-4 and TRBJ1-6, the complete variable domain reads ETGVTQSPTHLIKTRGQQVTLRCSSQSGHNTVSWYQQALGQGPQFIFQYYREEENGRGNFPPRFSGLQFPNYSSELNVNALELDDSALYLCASKPGQGASNSPLHFGNGTRLTVT.

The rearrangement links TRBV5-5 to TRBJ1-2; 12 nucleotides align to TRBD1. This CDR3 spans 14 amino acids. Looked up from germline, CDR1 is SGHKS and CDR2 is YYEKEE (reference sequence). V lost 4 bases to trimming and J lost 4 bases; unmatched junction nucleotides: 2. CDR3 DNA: TGTGCCAGCAGCAGGGGACAGGGGGCCTATGGCTACACCTTC. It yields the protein CASSRGQGAYGYTF.

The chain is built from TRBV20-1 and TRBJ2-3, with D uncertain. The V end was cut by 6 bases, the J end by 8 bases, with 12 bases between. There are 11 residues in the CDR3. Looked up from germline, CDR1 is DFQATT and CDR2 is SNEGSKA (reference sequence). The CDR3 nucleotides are TGCAGTGCCCAAGCCGAGGCTACGCAGTATTTT. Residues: CSAQAEATQYF.

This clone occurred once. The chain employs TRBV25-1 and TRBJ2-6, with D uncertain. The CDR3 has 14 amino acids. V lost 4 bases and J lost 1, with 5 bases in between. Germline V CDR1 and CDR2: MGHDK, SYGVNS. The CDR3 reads CASSASSGANVLTF. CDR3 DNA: TGTGCCAGCAGTGCCAGTTCTGGGGCCAACGTCCTGACTTTC.

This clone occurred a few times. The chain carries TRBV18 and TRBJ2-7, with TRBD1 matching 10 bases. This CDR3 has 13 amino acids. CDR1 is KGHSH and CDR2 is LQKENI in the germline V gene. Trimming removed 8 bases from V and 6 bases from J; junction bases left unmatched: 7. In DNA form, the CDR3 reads TGTGCCAGCGGATCGACAGGGGGCGGCGAGCAGTACGTC. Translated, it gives CASGSTGGGEQYV.

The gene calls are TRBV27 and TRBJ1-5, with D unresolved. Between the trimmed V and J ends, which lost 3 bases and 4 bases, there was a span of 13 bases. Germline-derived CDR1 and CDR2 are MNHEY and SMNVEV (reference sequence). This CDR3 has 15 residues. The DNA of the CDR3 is TGTGCCAGCAGTTTGAGAGGGTTTGGAAATCAGCCCCAGCATTTT. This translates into CASSLRGFGNQPQHF.

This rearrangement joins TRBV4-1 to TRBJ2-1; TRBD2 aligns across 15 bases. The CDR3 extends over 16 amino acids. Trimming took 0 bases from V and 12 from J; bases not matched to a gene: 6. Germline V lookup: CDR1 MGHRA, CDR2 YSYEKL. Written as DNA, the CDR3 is TGCGCCAGCAGCCAAGAAAGGACTAGCGGGAGGGGCAGGCAGTTCTTC. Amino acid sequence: CASSQERTSGRGRQFF.

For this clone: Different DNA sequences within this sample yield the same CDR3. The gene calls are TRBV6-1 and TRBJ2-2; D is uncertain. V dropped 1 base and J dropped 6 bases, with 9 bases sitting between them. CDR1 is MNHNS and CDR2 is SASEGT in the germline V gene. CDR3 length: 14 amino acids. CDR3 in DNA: TGTGCCAGCAGTGAAGGGCTAGATTCCGGGGAGCTGTTTTTT. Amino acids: CASSEGLDSGELFF.

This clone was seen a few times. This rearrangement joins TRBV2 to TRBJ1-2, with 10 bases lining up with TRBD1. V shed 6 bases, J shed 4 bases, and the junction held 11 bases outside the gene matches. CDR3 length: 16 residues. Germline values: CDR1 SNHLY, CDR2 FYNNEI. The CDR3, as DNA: TGTGCCAGCAGCCGTAGGACAGGGGGGACTGGCTATGGCTACACCTTC. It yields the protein CASSRRTGGTGYGYTF.

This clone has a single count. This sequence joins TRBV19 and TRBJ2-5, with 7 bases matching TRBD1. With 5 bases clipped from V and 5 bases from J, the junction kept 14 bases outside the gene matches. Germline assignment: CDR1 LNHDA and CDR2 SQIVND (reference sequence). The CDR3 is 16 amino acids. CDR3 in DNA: TGTGCCAGTAGTGGCCGATTTACAGGGGCCGGGGAGACCCAGTACTTC. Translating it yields CASSGRFTGAGETQYF.

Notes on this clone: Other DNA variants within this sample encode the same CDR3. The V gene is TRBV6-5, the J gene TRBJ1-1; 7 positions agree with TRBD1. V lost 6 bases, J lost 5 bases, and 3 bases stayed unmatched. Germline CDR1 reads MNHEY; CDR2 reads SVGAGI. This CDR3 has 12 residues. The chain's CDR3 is CASSDRVTEAFF. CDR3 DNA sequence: TGTGCCAGCAGCGACAGGGTGACTGAAGCTTTCTTT.